What follows are 29 T cell receptor beta chains derived from one specimen sequenced in a study of T cells in Graves' hyperthyroidism and ophthalmopathy (dated by TCRdb to the late 2010s). The method behind the library was multiplex PCR. The sequencer listed for this sample is Illumina HiSeq 2000. The TCR beta CDR3 regions were amplified from the RNA transcripts. The TCR CDR3 was subjected to a first round of RT-PCR using the HTBI primer set and the Qiagen OneStep RT-PCR kit. TCRdb reran the public reads through fastp at Q25 and MiXCR, keeping productive beta chains. Rows are unified per CDR3 protein, each entry keeping the most common DNA and genes. In this sample the table shows 530,000 or so distinct CDR3 sequences, 40% to 55% of which occur a single time. Of the sample, 7.5% to 8.5% is held by the ten largest clones. The sequenced sample consisted of peripheral blood or thyroid tissue (not recorded which). These receptors were collected from a young woman with Graves' hyperthyroidism.

This clonotype showed up many times. The V call is TRBV20-1, the J call TRBJ1-4, with D unresolved. CDR1 and CDR2 from the germline V gene are DFQATT and SNEGSKA (reference sequence). The CDR3 is made up of 15 amino acids. Between the trimmed V and J ends, which lost 6 bases and 0 bases, there was a span of 14 bases. The CDR3 sequence: CSASRGGATNEKLFF. The CDR3 DNA is TGCAGTGCCTCCCGGGGAGGTGCAACTAATGAAAAACTGTTTTTT.

The table lists this clonotype with many counts. The rearrangement links TRBV6-6 to TRBJ1-5; possibly TRBD1 for D (5 bases). The CDR3 is made up of 19 amino acids. Germline CDR1 MNHNY, CDR2 SVGAGI (reference sequence). The V gene lost 2 bases and the J gene lost 0 bases, with 20 bases spanning the gap. CDR3 nucleotides: TGTGCCAGCAGTTACCCGCCCAGGGCAGGGTTACTTAGCAATCAGCCCCAGCATTTT. Its protein is CASSYPPRAGLLSNQPQHF.

This clonotype was counted at least ten times. The V and J genes are TRBV27 and TRBJ1-5, with TRBD1 as a possible D gene (5 bases). CDR1 is MNHEY, CDR2 SMNVEV, per germline (reference sequence). CDR3 length equals 16 residues. V was cut by 6 bases and J by 0 bases, with 15 bases left in between. The CDR3 region is CASRPRLGGSNQPQHF. CDR3 coding DNA: TGTGCCAGCAGACCTCGTTTGGGGGGTAGCAATCAGCCCCAGCATTTT.

The genes are TRBV7-9 and TRBJ2-1; the D call may be TRBD1 or TRBD2 (5 bases each). The CDR3 is 15 residues long. V lost 5 bases and J lost 5, with 16 bases in between. Per germline, CDR1 SEHNR and CDR2 FQNEAQ (reference sequence). The CDR3 DNA reads TGTGCCAGCAGCCACACCGGGACGGTAAACAATGAGCAGTTCTTC. Its protein is CASSHTGTVNNEQFF. Full variable domain (rest looked up from reference TRBV7-9 and TRBJ2-1): DTGVSQNPRHKITKRGQNVTFRCDPISEHNRLYWYRQTLGQGPEFLTYFQNEAQLEKSRLLSDRFSAERPKGSFSTLEIQRTEQGDSAMYLCASSHTGTVNNEQFFGPGTRLTVL.

This clonotype was recorded at least ten times. V and J are TRBV6-6 and TRBJ1-5; 8 bases are shared with TRBD1. With V trimmed by 2 bases and J by 5 bases, 2 bases remained unmatched. The V gene's germline CDR1 is MNHNY and CDR2 SVGAGI (reference sequence). This CDR3 is built from 14 residues. The CDR3 spells CASSYVRGHQPQHF. The CDR3, as DNA: TGTGCCAGCAGTTACGTCAGGGGGCATCAGCCCCAGCATTTT.

This clonotype has ten or more counts. This chain connects TRBV12-3 or TRBV12-4 to TRBJ2-7; D gene unclear. The CDR3 is made up of 13 amino acids. Trimming removed 6 bases at V and 3 bases at J, with 12 bases between. The CDR3 sequence is CASSTLDDYEQYF. CDR3 sequence (DNA): TGTGCCAGCAGCACGCTGGACGACTACGAGCAGTACTTC.

This chain connects TRBV29-1 to TRBJ1-5; the D is unclear. Trimming pared 8 bases from V and 0 bases from J, leaving 11 bases between. CDR3 length: 13 amino acids. The germline V gene encodes CDR1 SQVTM and CDR2 ANQGSEA. The CDR3 reads CSKREYSNQPQHF. In DNA, the CDR3 is TGCAGCAAGAGGGAGTATAGCAATCAGCCCCAGCATTTT.

This chain links TRBV6-2 or TRBV6-3 with TRBJ1-1; D unclear. Germline CDR1 reads MNHEY; CDR2 reads SVGEGT. V shed 0 bases and J shed 1 base, with 9 bases lying between them. The CDR3 extends over 15 amino acids. CDR3 sequence (DNA): TGTGCCAGCAGTTACTCCGGGATACGGAACACTGAAGCTTTCTTT. This sequence encodes CASSYSGIRNTEAFF.

On this clonotype itself: The junction differs from germline at one of its ends, possibly a read error. The rearrangement joins TRBV14 to TRBJ1-5, with a possible D match to TRBD2 (6 bases). The last part of the DNA fits TRBJ2-3 better; the J call may be wrong. The CDR3 is 14 amino acids. CDR1 is SGHDN and CDR2 is FVKESK in the germline V gene. DNA for the CDR3: TGTGCCAGCAGCGTCGCTAGCGTTACAGATGCGCAGTATTTT. Protein sequence: CASSVASVTDAQYF.

This chain joins TRBV12-3 or TRBV12-4 and TRBJ1-1, with TRBD1 matching over 7 bases. Trimming at V came to 6 bases and at J to 7 bases, leaving 8 bases not matched to a gene. This CDR3 is built from 13 residues. The CDR3 nucleotides are TGTGCCAGCAGCTCGGGACAGAGAGGTGAAGCTTTCTTT. It translates to CASSSGQRGEAFF.

V and J are TRBV27 and TRBJ1-1, with 8 bases aligning to TRBD1. V lost 6 bases and J lost 5; bases outside the gene matches: 8. The germline V gene has CDR1 MNHEY and CDR2 SMNVEV (reference sequence). This CDR3 has 14 amino acids. The CDR3 sequence: CASRDRERITEAFF. The CDR3 nucleotides are TGTGCCAGCAGGGACAGGGAGAGGATTACTGAAGCTTTCTTT.

This sequence joins TRBV29-1 and TRBJ1-1, with 7 bases that match TRBD1. Looked up from germline, CDR1 is SQVTM and CDR2 is ANQGSEA. CDR3 length equals 12 residues. Trimming removed 5 bases from V and 10 bases from J; junction bases left unmatched: 10. CDR3 sequence reads: CSVRAGGFVAFF. As DNA, the CDR3 is TGCAGCGTTAGGGCAGGGGGTTTTGTAGCTTTCTTT.

V usage is TRBV5-6 and J usage is TRBJ2-5; D is perhaps TRBD1 (6 bases). CDR3 length: 14 amino acids. V dropped 2 bases and J dropped 5 bases, with 13 bases sitting between them. Germline CDR1 SGHDT, CDR2 YYEEEE. This chain's CDR3 is CASSLGGQVETQYF. CDR3 DNA: TGTGCCAGCAGCTTAGGGGGACAAGTGGAGACCCAGTACTTC.

J is TRBJ2-1 and V is TRBV2; either TRBD1 or TRBD2 may fit D (6 bases each). CDR1 and CDR2 from the germline V gene are SNHLY and FYNNEI. CDR3 length: 15 residues. Trimming took off 6 bases at V and 2 bases at J, with 14 bases between the two ends. CDR3 in amino acids: CASSEEGETYNEQFF. DNA of the CDR3: TGTGCCAGCAGCGAGGAGGGGGAAACCTACAATGAGCAGTTCTTC.

This chain links TRBV11-3 with TRBJ1-2, with D maybe TRBD1 (5 bases). V shed 2 bases and J shed 10 bases, with 11 bases lying between them. Per germline, CDR1 SGHNT and CDR2 YENEEA. This CDR3 has 12 amino acids. This CDR3 is CASSLTGGDYTF. The CDR3 coding sequence is TGTGCCAGCAGCTTAACAGGAGGGGACTACACCTTC. Drawing the rest from reference TRBV11-3 and TRBJ1-2, the complete variable domain is EAGVVQSPRYKIIEKKQPVAFWCNPISGHNTLYWYLQNLGQGPELLIRYENEEAVDDSQLPKDRFSAERLKGVDSTLKIQPAELGDSAVYLCASSLTGGDYTFGSGTRLTVV.

A remark on this clonotype: A much larger clonotype is one base distant, so this may be a read error. The rearrangement uses TRBV12-3 or TRBV12-4 and TRBJ1-6, with a weak D call TRBD1 (5 bases). There are 16 residues in the CDR3. V lost 5 bases and J lost 8, with 19 bases in between. The DNA of the CDR3 is TGTGCCAGCAGTCTGGTGGGGCGGCCTCCATATTCACCCCTCCACTTT. It encodes CASSLVGRPPYSPLHF.

This clonotype was recorded many times. The V call is TRBV20-1, the J call TRBJ1-1, with 9 nucleotides matching TRBD1. The CDR3 has 15 residues. Germline CDR1 DFQATT, CDR2 SNEGSKA (reference sequence). J gave up 5 bases and V 3 bases, and 10 bases lay outside the gene matches. The chain's CDR3 is CSASRGDRAGTEAFF. The CDR3 DNA reads as TGCAGTGCTAGTCGGGGGGACAGGGCGGGGACTGAAGCTTTCTTT.

This clonotype occurred a few times. The rearrangement links TRBV30 to TRBJ2-5; D is perhaps TRBD2 (6 bases). This CDR3 has 13 amino acids. V was cut by 3 bases and J by 5 bases, with 13 bases left in between. The germline CDR1 and CDR2 sequences are GTSNPN and SVGIG (reference sequence). The CDR3 nucleotides are TGTGCCTGGAGCATAAAGCTAGCGGAGACCCAGTACTTC. Translating it yields CAWSIKLAETQYF.

V is TRBV29-1 and J is TRBJ2-7; 7 positions agree with TRBD1. The germline gives CDR1 SQVTM, CDR2 ANQGSEA. This CDR3 is 12 amino acids long. CDR3 sequence: CSYLDRNYEQYF. The CDR3 DNA follows: TGCAGTTACTTGGACAGGAACTACGAGCAGTACTTC.

The chain uses TRBV20-1 and TRBJ2-5, with 13 bases identical to TRBD2. Germline lookup yields CDR1 DFQATT and CDR2 SNEGSKA (reference sequence). The CDR3 extends over 15 amino acids. V shed 6 bases, J shed 5 bases, and the junction held 9 bases outside the gene matches. The CDR3: CSAGGLAGVGETQYF. The DNA of the CDR3 is TGCAGTGCGGGCGGACTAGCGGGAGTCGGCGAGACCCAGTACTTC.

Regarding this clonotype: This could be a read error, since a much larger clone is one nucleotide away. No conserved phenylalanine or tryptophan ends this CDR3, so it is likely a read error. This chain uses TRBV29-1 with TRBJ2-7; D tentatively reads TRBD1 or TRBD2 (6 bases each). Trimming took off 7 bases at V and 3 bases at J, with 19 bases between the two ends. CDR3 length: 14 amino acids. The germline CDR1 and CDR2 sequences are SQVTM and ANQGSEA. The CDR3 loop is CSAPRGVSVYEQYL. In DNA, the CDR3 is TGCAGCGCCCCGAGGGGGGTTTCGGTCTACGAGCAGTACCTC.

The chain uses TRBV7-2 and TRBJ1-5; a possible D gene is TRBD1 (5 bases). Trimming cost V 3 bases and J 6 bases, with 15 bases left between them. Germline V gene data show CDR1 as SGHTA and CDR2 as FQGNSA. The CDR3 covers 15 residues. The CDR3 nucleotides are TGTGCCAGCAGCTTGGGAGAATCTGGGGGTCAGCCCCAGCATTTT. This translates into CASSLGESGGQPQHF.

This clonotype was recorded a few times. This chain connects TRBV15 to TRBJ2-2; weak D call: TRBD1 (6 bases). The V and J ends lost 5 bases and 6 bases respectively, with 13 bases between them. This CDR3 contains 14 residues. CDR1 and CDR2 (germline): LNHNV, YYDKDF (reference sequence). CDR3 bases: TGTGCCACCAGCTCTCAGGGGTCTTCCGGGGAGCTGTTTTTT. Its translation: CATSSQGSSGELFF.

This clonotype was detected ten times or more. The chain couples TRBV7-9 to TRBJ2-2; TRBD2 matches 8 bases. The CDR3 runs 16 residues. The germline CDR1 and CDR2 sequences are SEHNR and FQNEAQ (reference sequence). V lost 0 bases to trimming and J lost 4 bases; unmatched junction nucleotides: 4. The CDR3 here is CASSLANSGVTGELFF. The CDR3 nucleotides are TGTGCCAGCAGCTTAGCGAATAGCGGGGTCACCGGGGAGCTGTTTTTT.

This rearrangement joins TRBV7-2 to TRBJ2-5; 9 bases align to TRBD1. The CDR3 extends over 16 amino acids. Germline CDR1 is SGHTA and CDR2 is FQGNSA. The J segment lost 0 bases and the V segment lost 5 bases, leaving 7 bases of the junction unmatched. DNA for the CDR3: TGTGCCAGCAGCCCCCGGACAGGGGTAAACCAAGAGACCCAGTACTTC. Amino acid sequence: CASSPRTGVNQETQYF.

There are many counts of this clonotype. This rearrangement joins TRBV7-6 to TRBJ2-7; D possibly corresponds to TRBD1 (6 bases). From germline, CDR1 is SGHVS and CDR2 FNYEAQ. Trimming removed 2 bases at V and 2 bases at J, with 19 bases between. This CDR3 is 17 amino acids long. The CDR3 DNA follows: TGTGCCAGCAGCTTATCCCTTACGGGACAATATCCCTACGAGCAGTACTTC. Protein product: CASSLSLTGQYPYEQYF.

The chain joins TRBV5-1 to TRBJ1-3; D gene uncertain. Deletions cut 2 bases from V and 4 bases from J, with 7 bases between. The CDR3 covers 13 residues. From germline, CDR1 is SGHRS and CDR2 YFSETQ. CDR3 coding DNA: TGCGCCAGCAGCTTACGGAGAGGAAACACCATATATTTT. Translation gives CASSLRRGNTIYF.

There are a few counts of this clonotype. The V and J genes are TRBV29-1 and TRBJ1-5; 9 nucleotides line up with TRBD1. The CDR3 length is 13 residues. Germline CDR1 reads SQVTM; CDR2 reads ANQGSEA. Trimming cost V 2 bases and J 7 bases; bases outside gene matches: 3. CDR3 DNA: TGCAGCGTTGAACGACAGGGGGGGCAGCCCCAGCATTTT. Translating it yields CSVERQGGQPQHF.

Only one count was recorded for this clonotype. The chain has TRBV10-3 and TRBJ1-1; the D gene is possibly TRBD1 (6 bases). CDR1 ENHRY and CDR2 SYGVKD come from the germline V gene. The CDR3 is made up of 14 amino acids. Trimming cost V 2 bases and J 0 bases, with 7 bases left between them. The CDR3 sequence: CAISEGQMNTEAFF. CDR3 in DNA: TGTGCCATCAGTGAGGGACAGATGAACACTGAAGCTTTCTTT.